This T cell receptor beta chain was retrieved from a study of early T cells in non-severe SARS-CoV-2 infection. At the level of the study: Sequenced material consisted of bulk RNA (from unsorted whole blood), and chains were unpaired.

Unique molecular identifiers were attached to individual cDNA molecules. MiXCR, run by TCRdb on the 5' RACE reads, gives a single entry per CDR3 protein. The profile shows roughly 64,000 distinct CDR3 sequences, 11% of them singletons. Looked up from germline, CDR1 is MNHEY and CDR2 is SVGEGT. Trimming left V 2 bases short and J 8 bases short, with 18 bases between. This CDR3 is built from 15 residues. V and J are TRBV6-2 or TRBV6-3 and TRBJ1-2; D unclear. The source of this sequence is an adult who was a healthcare worker with PCR-confirmed SARS-CoV-2 infection or an uninfected control (not recorded which). The sample in question was whole blood, obtained at baseline. CDR3 in amino acids: CASSYQLDGKSGYTF. The CDR3 DNA sequence: TGTGCCAGCAGTTACCAATTGGACGGGAAGAGCGGCTACACCTTC.